These T cell receptor beta chains were read from a single sample in a study of shared clonotypes between healthy human individuals. Profiling relied on immunoSEQ multiplex PCR, and the TCRdb table lists in-frame clones only, not all of them. The profile shows approximately 2.5 million clones, more than 80% of them singletons. The sequenced sample was naive CD4+ T cells sorted from blood. All receptors derive from a man aged 18 to 30 in good health. Each CDR3 is given with its conserved first and last residue. The order of the fields is V gene, D gene, J gene, clone size, CDR3 DNA, CDR3 protein. A D gene is named only where the DNA matches it firmly. Some rows mark clone size as missing; the rest say once, few, many or name a class of expanded clone.

V: TRBV27
D: NA
J: TRBJ2-5
size: once
DNA: TGTGCCAGCAGTTTATCGGGTAGGGTCCAAGAGACCCAGTACTTC
CDR3: CASSLSGRVQETQYF

V: TRBV25-1
D: TRBD1
J: TRBJ1-4
size: NA
DNA: TGTGCCAGCAGGGAGACAGGGGTAAAGGAAAAACTGTTTTTT
CDR3: CASRETGVKEKLFF

V: TRBV6-1
D: TRBD1
J: TRBJ2-7
size: NA
DNA: TGTGCCAGCAGGACAGGGGGCTCCGAGCAGTACTTC
CDR3: CASRTGGSEQYF

V: TRBV18
D: NA
J: TRBJ2-3
size: few
DNA: TGTGCCAGCTCATCCAGCACAGATACGCAGTATTTT
CDR3: CASSSSTDTQYF

V: TRBV9
D: NA
J: TRBJ2-1
size: NA
DNA: TGTGCCAGCAGCGTAGTGGGACTTAACAGCTACAATGAGCAGTTCTTC
CDR3: CASSVVGLNSYNEQFF

V: TRBV18
D: TRBD1
J: TRBJ1-5
size: NA
DNA: TGTGCCAGCTCACAACTAGACAGGGAGGGGCCCCAGCATTTT
CDR3: CASSQLDREGPQHF

V: TRBV10-3
D: NA
J: TRBJ1-5
size: NA
DNA: TGTGCCATCAGTGAGGGTACAAATCAGCCCCAGCATTTT
CDR3: CAISEGTNQPQHF

V: TRBV5-5
D: NA
J: TRBJ2-7
size: NA
DNA: TGTGCCAGCAGCTTGACGTTAACTGCCCACGAGCAGTACTTC
CDR3: CASSLTLTAHEQYF

V: TRBV5-1
D: TRBD2
J: TRBJ2-7
size: NA
DNA: TGCGCCAGCAGCTTTAACTCGGGGGGTGAGCAGTACTTC
CDR3: CASSFNSGGEQYF

V: TRBV7-2
D: NA
J: TRBJ2-5
size: NA
DNA: TGTGCCAGCAGTTGGACATTGGGCCAAGAGACCCAGTACTTC
CDR3: CASSWTLGQETQYF

V: TRBV10-3
D: NA
J: TRBJ2-6
size: NA
DNA: TGTGCCATTTCTGGGGGCACTGGGGCCAACGTCCTGACTTTC
CDR3: CAISGGTGANVLTF

V: TRBV9
D: TRBD1
J: TRBJ1-1
size: few
DNA: TGTGCCAGCAGGCGCGGGACAGGGAGCACTGAAGCTTTCTTT
CDR3: CASRRGTGSTEAFF

V: TRBV6-5
D: NA
J: TRBJ1-6
size: NA
DNA: TGTGCCAGCAGTTACGGACGGATAGGGAATTCACCCCTCCACTTT
CDR3: CASSYGRIGNSPLHF

V: TRBV10-2
D: TRBD2
J: TRBJ2-3
size: NA
DNA: TGCGCCAGCGGGGCTAGCGGACTCACAGATACGCAGTATTTT
CDR3: CASGASGLTDTQYF

V: TRBV6-1
D: NA
J: TRBJ1-2
size: once
DNA: TGTGCCAGCAGTGTGGACACGGGCTATGGCTACACCTTC
CDR3: CASSVDTGYGYTF

V: TRBV6-1
D: NA
J: TRBJ1-1
size: NA
DNA: TGTGCCAGCAGTGACGTAAAAAGGGCCCCAAGGGGACCGAACACTGAAGCTTTCTTT
CDR3: CASSDVKRAPRGPNTEAFF

V: TRBV25-1
D: NA
J: TRBJ2-1
size: NA
DNA: TGTGCCAGCAGCTTGGGGGAGACCCCAAATGAGCAGTTCTTC
CDR3: CASSLGETPNEQFF

V: TRBV7-7
D: TRBD2
J: TRBJ2-5
size: NA
DNA: TGTGCTAGCAGCTTGGGGAGACTAGCGGGGTTGCAAGAGACCCAGTACTTC
CDR3: CASSLGRLAGLQETQYF

V: TRBV11-2
D: NA
J: TRBJ2-2
size: NA
DNA: TGTGCCAGCAGCTTATTGCCCGCCGGGGAGCTGTTTTTT
CDR3: CASSLLPAGELFF

V: TRBV4-1
D: NA
J: TRBJ2-5
size: NA
DNA: TGCGCCAGCAGCCCGACGTTGCTGCGGCCCCAGAGGGAGACCCAGTACTTC
CDR3: CASSPTLLRPQRETQYF

V: TRBV15
D: NA
J: TRBJ1-5
size: once
DNA: TGTGCCACCAGCAGAGGAAGGCACAGCAATCAGCCCCAGCATTTT
CDR3: CATSRGRHSNQPQHF

V: TRBV6-5
D: TRBD1
J: TRBJ1-3
size: NA
DNA: TGTGCCAGCAGTTACCAGGGGGTAGCTGGAAACACCATATATTTT
CDR3: CASSYQGVAGNTIYF

V: TRBV18
D: NA
J: TRBJ1-5
size: NA
DNA: TGTGCCAGCTCTAGCAGGGCAGAAAATCAGCCCCAGCATTTT
CDR3: CASSSRAENQPQHF

V: TRBV10-1
D: NA
J: TRBJ2-3
size: NA
DNA: TGCGCCAGCGCCCCAGCGGGTATAGATACGCAGTATTTT
CDR3: CASAPAGIDTQYF

V: TRBV7-2
D: TRBD2
J: TRBJ2-3
size: NA
DNA: TGTGCCAGCAGCACCGGGACTAGCGGGATAGCAGATACGCAGTATTTT
CDR3: CASSTGTSGIADTQYF

V: TRBV10-2
D: TRBD1
J: TRBJ1-6
size: few
DNA: TGCGCCAGCAGGGGACAGTATAATTCACCCCTCCACTTT
CDR3: CASRGQYNSPLHF

V: TRBV27
D: TRBD2
J: TRBJ2-3
size: NA
DNA: TGTGCCAGCAGAGAGGGAGGGCTCGATACGCAGTATTTT
CDR3: CASREGGLDTQYF

V: TRBV7-3
D: NA
J: TRBJ2-3
size: NA
DNA: TGTGCCAGCAGCTTAACGTCTGACACAGATACGCAGTATTTT
CDR3: CASSLTSDTDTQYF

V: TRBV5-1
D: NA
J: TRBJ2-7
size: NA
DNA: TGCGCCAGCAGCTTGGGATGGGGCCTCTCCTACGAGCAGTACTTC
CDR3: CASSLGWGLSYEQYF

V: TRBV7-2
D: TRBD1
J: TRBJ2-5
size: NA
DNA: TGTGCCAGCAGCTTGAAGGGGGCTATCGAGACCCAGTACTTC
CDR3: CASSLKGAIETQYF

V: TRBV7-2
D: TRBD1
J: TRBJ1-5
size: once
DNA: TGTGCCAGCAGCTTGACAGGGGGGAGCAATCAGCCCCAGCATTTT
CDR3: CASSLTGGSNQPQHF

V: TRBV30
D: TRBD1
J: TRBJ2-7
size: NA
DNA: TGTGCCTGGGGAGGGGACAGGAAAGGATACGAGCAGTACTTC
CDR3: CAWGGDRKGYEQYF

V: TRBV14
D: NA
J: TRBJ1-2
size: NA
DNA: TGTGCCAGCAGCCAAGAACCAGGCCGCTATGGCTACACCTTC
CDR3: CASSQEPGRYGYTF

V: TRBV18
D: NA
J: TRBJ1-5
size: NA
DNA: TGTGCCAGCTCACCGGGAGGCAATCAGCCCCAGCATTTT
CDR3: CASSPGGNQPQHF

V: TRBV7-9
D: NA
J: TRBJ1-2
size: NA
DNA: TGTGCCAGCAGCTTAACCAGAGGGCAGCCGATCGGTGGCTACACCTTC
CDR3: CASSLTRGQPIGGYTF

V: TRBV7-8
D: NA
J: TRBJ1-3
size: NA
DNA: TGTGCCAGCAGCACCCGGCTATATGGAAACACCATATATTTT
CDR3: CASSTRLYGNTIYF